The rows below give T cell receptor beta chains drawn from one sample of a study of blood T cell repertoires in COVID-19. The data were produced by immunoSEQ multiplex PCR, yet TCRdb's version contains in-frame clones alone and is incomplete. The table records approximately 300,000 clones, around 88% of them present only once. Sequenced material: peripheral blood. These receptors were obtained from a woman in her fifties or sixties with acute or convalescent COVID-19. Both conserved end residues are part of each CDR3. The D gene is left open where the match is weak. Clone size appears in some rows only: once, few, many, or a class for an expanded clone.

j_gene: TRBJ2-2; d_gene: TRBD1; abundance: NA; v_gene: TRBV19; CDR3nt: TGTGCCAGTAGTATTACCGGGACAGGACTGAACACCGGGGAGCTGTTTTTT; CDR3aa: CASSITGTGLNTGELFF
j_gene: TRBJ2-7; d_gene: NA; abundance: NA; v_gene: TRBV9; CDR3nt: TGTGCCACCACAGACGAGCAGTACTTC; CDR3aa: CATTDEQYF
j_gene: TRBJ1-2; d_gene: TRBD1; abundance: NA; v_gene: TRBV19; CDR3nt: TGTGCCAGTAGCCCTCAAAGGACAGGGGTCTATGGCTACACCTTC; CDR3aa: CASSPQRTGVYGYTF
j_gene: TRBJ2-1; d_gene: NA; abundance: NA; v_gene: TRBV5-1; CDR3nt: TGCGCCAGCAGCTTGGAATTTCTGGGCCGTGAGCAGTTCTTC; CDR3aa: CASSLEFLGREQFF
j_gene: TRBJ2-3; d_gene: TRBD2; abundance: NA; v_gene: TRBV28; CDR3nt: TGTGCCAGCAGTCGAGCGGGAGACGGAGATACGCAGTATTTT; CDR3aa: CASSRAGDGDTQYF
j_gene: TRBJ2-1; d_gene: TRBD2; abundance: NA; v_gene: TRBV5-4; CDR3nt: TGTGCCAGCAGCTTATCTTGGGGCGGGGGAGTTGAGCAGTTCTTC; CDR3aa: CASSLSWGGGVEQFF
j_gene: TRBJ1-5; d_gene: NA; abundance: NA; v_gene: TRBV7-4; CDR3nt: TGTGCCAGCAGCTGCCGTGTGTGGCACAATCAGCCCCAGCATTTT; CDR3aa: CASSCRVWHNQPQHF
j_gene: TRBJ2-1; d_gene: TRBD2; abundance: NA; v_gene: TRBV6-2/TRBV6-3; CDR3nt: TGTGCCAGCAGCCGACTAGCGTCCGAGCAGTTCTTC; CDR3aa: CASSRLASEQFF
j_gene: TRBJ1-5; d_gene: NA; abundance: once; v_gene: TRBV7-2; CDR3nt: TGTGCCAGCAGCTTAGGTTCCAACCGGGATCAGCCCCAGCATTTT; CDR3aa: CASSLGSNRDQPQHF
j_gene: TRBJ2-6; d_gene: NA; abundance: NA; v_gene: TRBV4-2; CDR3nt: TGTGCCAGCAGCCAAGATCAATCCGGGGCCAACGTCCTGACTTTC; CDR3aa: CASSQDQSGANVLTF
j_gene: TRBJ1-1; d_gene: TRBD1; abundance: NA; v_gene: TRBV7-9; CDR3nt: TGTGCCAGCAGCCCACAGGGGTTGGGGAACACTGAAGCTTTCTTT; CDR3aa: CASSPQGLGNTEAFF
j_gene: TRBJ1-2; d_gene: NA; abundance: NA; v_gene: TRBV4-3; CDR3nt: TGCGCCAGCAGCCAAGAAGTAGGGCAGGGTTCCTATGGCTACACCTTC; CDR3aa: CASSQEVGQGSYGYTF
j_gene: TRBJ2-7; d_gene: NA; abundance: NA; v_gene: TRBV4-1; CDR3nt: TGCGCCAGCAGCCAAGAGACAGGCTACGAGCAGTACTTC; CDR3aa: CASSQETGYEQYF
j_gene: TRBJ1-2; d_gene: TRBD1; abundance: NA; v_gene: TRBV30; CDR3nt: TGTGCCTGTGGACAGGGAAGTGGCTACACCTTC; CDR3aa: CACGQGSGYTF
j_gene: TRBJ1-3; d_gene: NA; abundance: NA; v_gene: TRBV3-1/TRBV3-2; CDR3nt: TGTGCCAGCAGCCTCACTACGGGCTCTGGAAACACCATATATTTT; CDR3aa: CASSLTTGSGNTIYF
j_gene: TRBJ2-2; d_gene: TRBD1; abundance: once; v_gene: TRBV10-1; CDR3nt: TGCGCCAGCAGTGACCCCAGGGGGCCCAATCCGAACACCGGGGAGCTGTTTTTT; CDR3aa: CASSDPRGPNPNTGELFF
j_gene: TRBJ2-2; d_gene: TRBD1; abundance: NA; v_gene: TRBV5-1; CDR3nt: TGCGCCAGCAGCGTCGGACAGGTATTTCCCGGGGAGCTGTTTTTT; CDR3aa: CASSVGQVFPGELFF
j_gene: TRBJ2-1; d_gene: TRBD2; abundance: NA; v_gene: TRBV5-1; CDR3nt: TGCGCCAGCAGCTTGGGGACTAGCGGGAGGAATGAGCAGTTCTTC; CDR3aa: CASSLGTSGRNEQFF
j_gene: TRBJ2-5; d_gene: TRBD2; abundance: NA; v_gene: TRBV24-1; CDR3nt: TGTGCCACCAGTGATTCCGGACTAGCGGGGTCCCTAGAGACCCAGTACTTC; CDR3aa: CATSDSGLAGSLETQYF
j_gene: TRBJ2-7; d_gene: TRBD1; abundance: NA; v_gene: TRBV18; CDR3nt: TGTGCCAGCTCACAGACAGGGGGCAGTTACGAGCAGTACTTC; CDR3aa: CASSQTGGSYEQYF
j_gene: TRBJ2-1; d_gene: TRBD2; abundance: NA; v_gene: TRBV27; CDR3nt: TGTGCCAGCAGTTTATCGATTGGCCTAGCGGGAAGGAATGAGCAGTTCTTC; CDR3aa: CASSLSIGLAGRNEQFF